The clone carrying this TCR beta chain has more than one count but fewer than ten. Its cognate antigen is unknown. This entry comes from a study of CD8+CD57+ T cells in acquired aplastic anemia. Overall study context: Mean yield of DNA from sorted CD4+ and CD8+ cells was approximately 3 ug.

J lost 8 bases, V lost 3 bases, and 9 bases had no gene match. The CDR3 covers 15 residues. In germline, CDR1 is SGHVS, CDR2 FQNEAQ. Notes on the study in general: Patients had roughly 29 CD8+ CDR3 sequences in common with controls (the shared set). Controls did not differ significantly from patients in CD8+ Simpson's diversity.

Genomic DNA served as template for TCR beta VDJ and CDR3 profiling. One entry per CDR3 protein results from TCRdb running MiXCR on the reads. In the table there are under 200,000 distinct CDR3 sequences, over 60% of which are singletons. The sample taken for sequencing was sorted CD4+, CD8+, or CD8+CD57+ T cells (not recorded which) from PBMCs. The source is a human donor with severe aplastic anemia or a healthy control (not recorded which). The V call is TRBV7-8, the J call TRBJ2-1; 8 bases fit TRBD2. The CDR3 bases are TGTGCCAGCAGCTTCGGGGCGGGGGGACTCGATGAGCAGTTCTTC. Translating gives CASSFGAGGLDEQFF. The variable domain in full, completed from reference TRBV7-8 and TRBJ2-1, reads GAGVSQSPRYKVAKRGQDVALRCDPISGHVSLFWYQQALGQGPEFLTYFQNEAQLDKSGLPSDRFFAERPEGSVSTLKIQRTQQEDSAVYLCASSFGAGGLDEQFFGPGTRLTVL.